The 8 T cell receptor beta chains in this list originate from one sample, sequenced in a study of shared clonotypes between healthy human individuals. Some clones are missing from TCRdb's copy, which holds only in-frame ones; the method was immunoSEQ multiplex PCR. The repertoire holds roughly 480,000 clones, with around 79% as singletons. Sequencing was carried out using PBMCs. The receptors come from a woman aged 35 to 49 in good health. Some clones in this sample may be carry-over from other donors' samples.

The CDR3 coding sequence is TGCGCCAGCAGCCAAGATTGGGGACTCGGCTATGGCTACACCTTC. Protein sequence: CASSQDWGLGYGYTF. V usage is TRBV4-3 and J usage is TRBJ1-2, with a possible D match to TRBD1 (5 bases). The CDR3 spans 15 residues. The ends were cut back, 0 bases at V and 4 bases at J, with 12 bases in the middle. CDR1 is LGHNA, CDR2 YSLEER, per germline.

The V call is TRBV6-6, the J call TRBJ2-7; TRBD1 matches at 8 bases. The CDR3 contains 13 residues. With V trimmed by 2 bases and J by 9 bases, 6 bases remained unmatched. CDR1 and CDR2 from the germline V gene are MNHNY and SVGAGI (reference sequence). CDR3 amino acids: CASSYRTGSVQYF. Written as DNA, the CDR3 is TGTGCCAGCAGTTACCGGACAGGGTCCGTGCAGTACTTC.

This clone was detected only a few times. The chain is built from TRBV6-5 and TRBJ1-2, with D perhaps matching TRBD1 (6 bases). V was trimmed by 11 bases and J by 8 bases, leaving 18 bases between them. The CDR3 sequence is 12 residues long. Germline CDR1 and CDR2: MNHEY and SVGAGI. The DNA of the CDR3 is TGTGCCCCACTACATGGGGGCTGGGGCTACACCTTC. Protein product: CAPLHGGWGYTF.

The gene calls are TRBV5-4 and TRBJ2-1; 12 bases are a match to TRBD2. CDR1 is SGHNT and CDR2 is YYREEE in the germline V gene (reference sequence). Trimming at V came to 3 bases and at J to 2 bases, leaving 3 bases not matched to a gene. The CDR3 totals 16 residues. CDR3 in amino acids: CASSSLAGGAYNEQFF. The CDR3 bases are TGTGCCAGCAGCTCCCTAGCGGGAGGGGCCTACAATGAGCAGTTCTTC.

The chain combines TRBV5-1 with TRBJ2-7; 8 positions agree with TRBD2. CDR3 length: 18 amino acids. V lost 1 base to trimming and J lost 3 bases; unmatched junction nucleotides: 15. The V gene's germline CDR1 is SGHRS and CDR2 YFSETQ. The CDR3 region is CASSLILGGRTWNYEQYF. Here the CDR3 DNA reads TGCGCCAGCAGCTTGATTCTGGGCGGGAGGACATGGAACTACGAGCAGTACTTC.

The V call is TRBV27, the J call TRBJ1-4; D call uncertain. Germline CDR1 is MNHEY and CDR2 is SMNVEV (reference sequence). The CDR3 is made up of 14 amino acids. V lost 10 bases and J lost 1, with 13 bases in between. CDR3 nucleotide sequence: TGTGCCAAATCCCAGAATGGAACTAATGAAAAACTGTTTTTT. It yields the protein CAKSQNGTNEKLFF.

V is TRBV6-1 and J is TRBJ2-3, with D possibly TRBD2 on 7 matching bases. Germline V gene lookup returns CDR1 MNHNS and CDR2 SASEGT. The CDR3 loop spans 15 amino acids. Trimming cost V 5 bases and J 1 base, with 13 bases left between them. CDR3 residues: CASSSGGGGTDTQYF. DNA of the CDR3: TGTGCCAGCAGTAGTGGGGGGGGCGGCACAGATACGCAGTATTTT.

This CDR3 is CASSPGGAPYGYTF. The CDR3 DNA follows: TGTGCCAGTAGTCCCGGTGGGGCGCCCTATGGCTACACCTTC. The V and J genes are TRBV19 and TRBJ1-2, with a weak D call TRBD1 (5 bases). The CDR3 has 14 residues. V shed 5 bases and J shed 4 bases, with 14 bases lying between them. Germline CDR1 LNHDA, CDR2 SQIVND (reference sequence).